Listed below are T cell receptor beta chains from one sample, sequenced in a study of metastatic and nonmetastatic thyroid tumors. TCRdb re-clonotyped the PCR reads through MiXCR. The data contain around 45,000 clones, around 3.1% of them singletons. The specimen was blood. These TCRs come from a female donor with papillary thyroid cancer or a benign thyroid nodule (not recorded which). Some clones in this sample may be carry-over from other donors' samples. CDR3s include the opening cysteine and the closing phenylalanine or tryptophan. A D gene is named only where the DNA matches it firmly. The size entry is marked missing in some rows and otherwise reads once, few, many or a size class.

v_call	j_call	d_call	clone_size	cdr3_aa	cdr3_nt
TRBV28	TRBJ2-2	NA	NA	CASSLGRDHTGELFF	TGTGCCAGCAGTTTGGGCAGGGACCACACCGGGGAGCTGTTTTTT
TRBV12-3/TRBV12-4	TRBJ1-2	NA	many	CASSFGDYGYTF	TGTGCCAGCAGTTTCGGCGACTATGGCTACACCTTC
TRBV12-3/TRBV12-4	TRBJ2-7	TRBD2	NA	CASSLSRTSGTYEQYF	TGTGCCAGCAGTTTATCCCGGACTAGCGGGACGTACGAGCAGTACTTC
TRBV19	TRBJ1-1	NA	many	CASSIQEDTEAFF	TGTGCCAGTAGTATACAGGAAGACACTGAAGCTTTCTTT
TRBV24-1	TRBJ2-1	TRBD2	few	CATSGTSGRAKENEQFF	TGTGCCACCTCCGGGACTAGCGGGAGGGCTAAGGAAAATGAGCAGTTCTTC
TRBV19	TRBJ2-1	TRBD1	NA	CASRRGQGYNEQFF	TGTGCCAGTAGGCGGGGACAGGGGTACAATGAGCAGTTCTTC
TRBV24-1	TRBJ2-5	NA	many	CATRGPWGETQYF	TGTGCCACCAGGGGACCCTGGGGAGAGACCCAGTACTTC
TRBV4-1	TRBJ2-5	NA	many	CASSRTPDREQETQYF	TGCGCCAGCAGTAGGACTCCAGATAGAGAACAAGAGACCCAGTACTTC
TRBV20-1	TRBJ2-1	TRBD2	few	CSARSAGGGRNEQFF	TGCAGTGCTAGGTCGGCGGGAGGGGGAAGGAATGAGCAGTTCTTC
TRBV20-1	TRBJ1-1	TRBD1	many	CSASWGQSPYTEAFF	TGCAGTGCTAGTTGGGGACAGAGTCCCTACACTGAAGCTTTCTTT
TRBV27	TRBJ1-1	TRBD1	many	CASSLGQGGTEAFF	TGTGCCAGCAGTTTGGGACAGGGAGGGACTGAAGCTTTCTTT
TRBV12-3/TRBV12-4	TRBJ2-3	NA	few	CASSSSGTDTQYF	TGTGCCAGCAGTTCTTCCGGCACAGATACGCAGTATTTT
TRBV28	TRBJ2-6	TRBD1	many	CASSLGTGGVSGANVLTF	TGTGCCAGCAGTTTAGGGACAGGGGGAGTGTCTGGGGCCAACGTCCTGACTTTC
TRBV7-6	TRBJ2-1	TRBD1	few	CASSLSPDRGDEQFF	TGTGCCAGCAGCTTATCCCCGGACAGGGGTGATGAGCAGTTCTTC